Listed here are 25 T cell receptor beta chains from one sample, sequenced in a study of human T cells and chemical hapten exposure. Unfractionated whole blood served as the source for total RNA extraction. Each CDR3 protein is one row after TCRdb ran MiXCR on the 5' RACE reads. Altogether about 140,000 distinct CDR3 sequences are present, roughly 4% being singletons, with the ten largest covering roughly 1.4%. The origin of the receptors is a female donor in good health.

The rearrangement joins TRBV12-3 or TRBV12-4 to TRBJ1-3; D remains unclear. This CDR3 is built from 17 residues. Trimming shortened V by 0 bases and J by 4 bases, and 16 bases separated the two germline ends. CDR3 protein: CASSLAWLPAAGNTIYF. DNA of the CDR3: TGTGCCAGCAGTTTAGCGTGGCTTCCCGCGGCGGGAAACACCATATATTTT.

The table lists this clonotype with many counts. The rearrangement links TRBV4-3 to TRBJ1-6, with D possibly matching TRBD1 (6 bases). The CDR3 sequence is 16 residues long. V was pared by 2 bases and J by 10 bases, with 18 bases between. CDR1 is LGHNA, CDR2 YSLEER, per germline. The DNA for the CDR3 is TGCGCCAGCAGCCAATACACAGGGTATGGGGAGTCACCCCTCCACTTT. This encodes CASSQYTGYGESPLHF.

This clonotype appeared a few times. The V gene is TRBV7-2, the J gene TRBJ1-2; D not resolved. Germline V lookup: CDR1 SGHTA, CDR2 FQGNSA. V lost 5 bases, J lost 2 bases, and 12 bases lay in between. The CDR3 consists of 14 residues. The CDR3 DNA reads TGTGCCAGCAGCCAACGGAATTTCAACTATGGCTACACCTTC. Protein: CASSQRNFNYGYTF.

The J gene is TRBJ2-7, the V gene TRBV29-1; D is perhaps TRBD1 or TRBD2 (6 bases each). Germline-derived CDR1 and CDR2 are SQVTM and ANQGSEA. This CDR3 has 14 amino acids. V lost 2 bases and J lost 5, with 16 bases in between. The CDR3 reads CSVELGGGPHEQYF. In nucleotides, the CDR3 is TGCAGCGTTGAACTGGGGGGCGGACCCCACGAGCAGTACTTC.

This clonotype was observed many times. The V gene is TRBV27, the J gene TRBJ1-2, with D possibly TRBD1 on 6 matching bases. Trimming removed 2 bases at V and 3 bases at J, with 7 bases between. The CDR3 runs 13 residues. Germline CDR1 MNHEY, CDR2 SMNVEV (reference sequence). The CDR3 loop reads CASSLGQYYGYTF. The CDR3 DNA reads TGTGCCAGCAGTTTAGGACAGTACTATGGCTACACCTTC.

This clonotype was observed at least ten times. The chain joins TRBV7-6 to TRBJ2-3; D uncertain. The CDR3 sequence is 14 residues long. Germline V gives CDR1 SGHVS, CDR2 FNYEAQ. V shed 5 bases and J shed 0 bases, with 9 bases lying between them. The CDR3 region has the DNA TGTGCCAGCAGCCAACCGTCTAGCACAGATACGCAGTATTTT. Protein: CASSQPSSTDTQYF.

This clonotype was observed many times. The genes are TRBV12-3 or TRBV12-4 and TRBJ2-1; 7 bases map to TRBD1. The CDR3 totals 13 residues. The J segment lost 8 bases and the V segment lost 5 bases, leaving 6 bases of the junction unmatched. The CDR3 DNA sequence: TGTGCCAGCAGTCTCACAGGGGTCTATGAGCAGTTCTTC. Translation gives CASSLTGVYEQFF.

This clonotype occurred many times. The chain carries TRBV6-5 and TRBJ1-1; D is unresolved. Trimming removed 3 bases from V and 3 bases from J, with 11 bases in between. CDR3 length equals 14 residues. Germline V gene data show CDR1 as MNHEY and CDR2 as SVGAGI. In DNA form, the CDR3 reads TGTGCCAGCAGTTATGGTTTTATGGACACTGAAGCTTTCTTT. It specifies CASSYGFMDTEAFF.

This clonotype was recorded a few times. The rearrangement joins TRBV7-2 to TRBJ2-7; the match to TRBD2 covers 12 bases. Germline loops: CDR1 SGHTA, CDR2 FQGNSA. Unmatched junction bases numbered 7, after V lost 4 bases and J lost 3 bases. The CDR3 is 16 residues long. This CDR3 is CASSSQTSGGLYEQYF. The CDR3 DNA reads as TGTGCCAGCAGCTCGCAGACTAGCGGGGGACTCTACGAGCAGTACTTC. Based on the CDR3 plus reference TRBV7-2 and TRBJ2-7, the full variable domain is GAGVSQSPSNKVTEKGKDVELRCDPISGHTALYWYRQSLGQGLEFLIYFQGNSAPDKSGLPSDRFSAERTGGSVSTLTIQRTQQEDSAVYLCASSSQTSGGLYEQYFGPGTRLTVT.

This clonotype came up many times. The chain recombines TRBV12-3 or TRBV12-4 with TRBJ2-2; 8 bases fit TRBD2. With 7 bases clipped from V and 3 bases from J, the junction kept 7 bases outside the gene matches. This CDR3 is 15 amino acids long. This CDR3 reads CASTRGGGYTGELFF. In DNA form, the CDR3 reads TGTGCCAGCACCCGGGGGGGGGGATACACCGGGGAGCTGTTTTTT.

This clonotype turned up a few times. The gene calls are TRBV15 and TRBJ1-4, with unresolved D. The V gene's germline CDR1 is LNHNV and CDR2 YYDKDF (reference sequence). V dropped 1 base and J dropped 3 bases, with 6 bases sitting between them. This CDR3 region has 14 residues. The CDR3 region is CATSRVGANEKLFF. DNA of the CDR3: TGTGCCACCAGCAGAGTGGGAGCTAATGAAAAACTGTTTTTT.

This clonotype was seen a few times. This chain links TRBV27 with TRBJ2-2; 7 positions agree with TRBD1. The CDR3 contains 15 residues. J lost 6 bases, V lost 1 base, and 5 bases had no gene match. Germline assignment: CDR1 MNHEY and CDR2 SMNVEV (reference sequence). The DNA of the CDR3 is TGTGCCAGCAGTTTATTGGGGCAGGGGGCCGGGGAGCTGTTTTTT. Amino acids: CASSLLGQGAGELFF.

This clonotype occurred many times. CDR3 nucleotides: TGTGCCAGCAGACAATTACAGGGGGCGAATACTGAAGCTTTCTTT. It is translated as CASRQLQGANTEAFF. This chain connects TRBV6-2 or TRBV6-3 to TRBJ1-1, with 9 bases lining up with TRBD1. Looked up from germline, CDR1 is MNHEY and CDR2 is SVGEGT. CDR3 length: 15 amino acids. Trimming removed 6 bases from V and 5 bases from J; junction bases left unmatched: 10.

This clonotype has a handful of counts. V is TRBV19 and J is TRBJ2-5; possibly TRBD2 for D (5 bases). The CDR3 has 13 amino acids. CDR1 LNHDA and CDR2 SQIVND come from the germline V gene (reference sequence). Trimming took off 5 bases at V and 2 bases at J, with 9 bases between the two ends. The CDR3 here is CASSWTSQETQYF. The CDR3 DNA follows: TGTGCCAGTAGTTGGACTTCACAAGAGACCCAGTACTTC.

This clonotype was counted only a few times. The rearrangement joins TRBV5-4 to TRBJ1-1, with D uncertain. V lost 0 bases and J lost 5, with 11 bases in between. Germline loops: CDR1 SGHNT, CDR2 YYREEE (reference sequence). The CDR3 totals 14 residues. CDR3 in DNA: TGTGCCAGCAGCTTGGGGGCCACCGGAACTGAAGCTTTCTTT. It specifies CASSLGATGTEAFF.

This clonotype appeared many times. J is TRBJ2-3 and V is TRBV3-1, with 10 nucleotides matching TRBD2. The trim removed 4 bases at V and 2 bases at J, leaving 6 bases unmatched. The V gene's germline CDR1 is LGHDT and CDR2 YNNKEL (reference sequence). This CDR3 is built from 16 residues. The CDR3 spells CASSRKRGGYTDTQYF. Here the CDR3 DNA reads TGTGCCAGCAGCCGAAAGCGGGGGGGCTACACAGATACGCAGTATTTT.

This rearrangement joins TRBV7-2 to TRBJ1-1, with 7 bases identical to TRBD1. Trimming took 5 bases from V and 7 from J; bases not matched to a gene: 13. The CDR3 is made up of 15 amino acids. Germline loops: CDR1 SGHTA, CDR2 FQGNSA. The CDR3 loop is CASSLAQGVGGEAFF. CDR3 DNA sequence: TGTGCCAGCAGCCTGGCTCAGGGGGTCGGAGGTGAAGCTTTCTTT. The complete variable domain, with remaining parts taken from reference TRBV7-2 and TRBJ1-1, reads GAGVSQSPSNKVTEKGKDVELRCDPISGHTALYWYRQSLGQGLEFLIYFQGNSAPDKSGLPSDRFSAERTGGSVSTLTIQRTQQEDSAVYLCASSLAQGVGGEAFFGQGTRLTVV.

The sample holds many counts of this clonotype. The chain has TRBV3-1 and TRBJ1-4, with D unresolved. Germline loops: CDR1 LGHDT, CDR2 YNNKEL (reference sequence). The CDR3 has 17 amino acids. V shed 1 base and J shed 0 bases, with 12 bases lying between them. The DNA of the CDR3 is TGTGCCAGCAGCCAAGTAATAATGGCGGCAACTAATGAAAAACTGTTTTTT. Protein: CASSQVIMAATNEKLFF.

This clonotype was recorded at least ten times. The chain is built from TRBV5-5 and TRBJ2-2; possible D gene TRBD1, 7 bases. Germline CDR1 SGHKS, CDR2 YYEKEE (reference sequence). The CDR3 has 15 amino acids. Trimming left V 2 bases short and J 6 bases short, with 14 bases between. The CDR3 DNA follows: TGTGCCAGCAGCTTTGGAGGGGGCTGGGCCGGGGAGCTGTTTTTT. Translating gives CASSFGGGWAGELFF.

As to this clonotype: A read error may explain this, as a much larger clone is one base away. The rearrangement links TRBV6-2 or TRBV6-3 to TRBJ2-3, with D possibly TRBD1 on 5 matching bases. The germline V gene has CDR1 MNHEY and CDR2 SVGEGT. Deletions cut 0 bases from V and 1 base from J, with 17 bases between. There are 18 residues in the CDR3. CDR3 loop: CASSYSILQGRRTDTQYF. In nucleotides, the CDR3 is TGTGCCAGCAGTTACTCGATTCTGCAGGGTCGTCGCACAGATACGCAGTATTTT.

This clonotype showed up many times. V is TRBV6-5 and J is TRBJ1-5, with TRBD1 identical over 7 bases. The CDR3 consists of 15 residues. V shed 2 bases, J shed 3 bases, and the junction held 4 bases outside the gene matches. CDR1 is MNHEY, CDR2 SVGAGI, per germline. The CDR3, as DNA: TGTGCCAGCAGTTACGGCAGGGGGTTCAATCAGCCCCAGCATTTT. Amino acids: CASSYGRGFNQPQHF.

This clonotype was detected many times. This sequence joins TRBV6-6 and TRBJ2-7; D might be TRBD1 (5 bases). In germline, CDR1 is MNHNY, CDR2 SVGAGI (reference sequence). This CDR3 region has 14 residues. Trimming shortened V by 4 bases and J by 2 bases, and 12 bases separated the two germline ends. The CDR3 is CASSSPQGTYEQYF. In nucleotides, the CDR3 is TGTGCCAGCAGTTCACCTCAGGGTACCTACGAGCAGTACTTC.

This clonotype was picked up many times. At one end the junction does not follow the germline gene, possibly because of a read error. The chain has TRBV12-3 or TRBV12-4 and TRBJ2-1; 7 positions match TRBD2. This CDR3 comprises 18 residues. The CDR3 region is CASSFLLTSPTSDNEQFF. The CDR3, as DNA: TGTGCCAGCAGTTTTCTTCTGACTAGCCCTACCTCCGACAATGAGCAGTTCTTC.

This clonotype was seen ten or more times. This chain uses TRBV4-2 with TRBJ2-7, with a tentative D call TRBD2 (5 bases). Germline CDR1 LGHNA, CDR2 YNFKEQ. Trimming stripped 2 bases from V and 0 bases from J, with 11 bases between. This CDR3 has 15 residues. This CDR3 is CASSQISGFSYEQYF. CDR3 coding DNA: TGTGCCAGCAGCCAAATCAGCGGCTTCTCCTACGAGCAGTACTTC.

About this clonotype itself: One base away lies a much larger clone, so this may be a sequencing read error. The genes are TRBV5-5 and TRBJ2-2, with 9 bases aligning to TRBD1. CDR1 SGHKS and CDR2 YYEKEE come from the germline V gene (reference sequence). The CDR3 extends over 15 amino acids. CDR3 sequence reads: CASRGTGTRTEELFF. CDR3 DNA: TGTGCCAGCAGAGGGACAGGGACGAGGACCGAGGAGCTGTTTTTT.